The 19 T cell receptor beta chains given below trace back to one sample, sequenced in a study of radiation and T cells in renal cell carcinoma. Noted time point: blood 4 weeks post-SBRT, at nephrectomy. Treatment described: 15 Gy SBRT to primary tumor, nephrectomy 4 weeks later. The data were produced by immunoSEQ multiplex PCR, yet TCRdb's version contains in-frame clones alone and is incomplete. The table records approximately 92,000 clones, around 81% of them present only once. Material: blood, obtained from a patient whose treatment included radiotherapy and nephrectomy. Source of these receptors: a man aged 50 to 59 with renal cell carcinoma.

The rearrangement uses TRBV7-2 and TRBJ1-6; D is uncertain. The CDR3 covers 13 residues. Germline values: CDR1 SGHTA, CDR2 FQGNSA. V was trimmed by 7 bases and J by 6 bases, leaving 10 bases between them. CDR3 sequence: CASNLQTNSPLHF. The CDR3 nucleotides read TGTGCCAGCAACCTTCAGACTAATTCACCCCTCCACTTT.

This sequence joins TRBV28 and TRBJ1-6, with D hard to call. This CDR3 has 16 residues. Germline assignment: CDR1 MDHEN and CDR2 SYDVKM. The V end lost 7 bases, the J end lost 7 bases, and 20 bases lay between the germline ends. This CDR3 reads CASTPRSGVGNSPLHF. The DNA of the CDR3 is TGTGCCAGCACCCCAAGGTCCGGGGTGGGGAATTCACCCCTCCACTTT.

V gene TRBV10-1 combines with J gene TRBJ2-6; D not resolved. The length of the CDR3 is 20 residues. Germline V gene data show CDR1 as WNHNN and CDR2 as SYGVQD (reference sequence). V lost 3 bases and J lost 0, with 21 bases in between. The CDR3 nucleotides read TGCGCCAGCAGTGACCGGGTCCGCCCCGACGTATTCTCTGGGGCCAACGTCCTGACTTTC. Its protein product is CASSDRVRPDVFSGANVLTF.

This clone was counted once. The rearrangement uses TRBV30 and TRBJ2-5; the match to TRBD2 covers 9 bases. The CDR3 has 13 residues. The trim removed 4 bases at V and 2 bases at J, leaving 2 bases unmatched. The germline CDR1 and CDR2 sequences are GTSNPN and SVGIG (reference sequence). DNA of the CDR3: TGTGCCTGGACTAGCGGGGCTCAAGAGACCCAGTACTTC. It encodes CAWTSGAQETQYF.

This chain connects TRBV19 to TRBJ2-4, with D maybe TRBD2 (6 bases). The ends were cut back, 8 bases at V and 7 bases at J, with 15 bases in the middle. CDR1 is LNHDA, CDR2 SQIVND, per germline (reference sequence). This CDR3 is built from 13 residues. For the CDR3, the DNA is TGTGCCAGTCGCGGGACGGGCGTCAACATTCAGTACTTC. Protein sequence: CASRGTGVNIQYF.

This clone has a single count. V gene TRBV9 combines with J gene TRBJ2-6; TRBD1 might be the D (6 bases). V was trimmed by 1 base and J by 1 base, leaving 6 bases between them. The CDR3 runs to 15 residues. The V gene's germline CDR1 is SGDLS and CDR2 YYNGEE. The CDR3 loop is CASSVQGSGANVLTF. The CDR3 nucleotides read TGTGCCAGCAGCGTACAGGGGTCTGGGGCCAACGTCCTGACTTTC.

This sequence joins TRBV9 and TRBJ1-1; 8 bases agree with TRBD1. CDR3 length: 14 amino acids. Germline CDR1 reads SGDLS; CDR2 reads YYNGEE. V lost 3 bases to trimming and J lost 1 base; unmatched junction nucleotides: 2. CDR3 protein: CASSATGGNTEAFF. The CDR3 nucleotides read TGTGCCAGCAGCGCCACAGGGGGGAACACTGAAGCTTTCTTT.

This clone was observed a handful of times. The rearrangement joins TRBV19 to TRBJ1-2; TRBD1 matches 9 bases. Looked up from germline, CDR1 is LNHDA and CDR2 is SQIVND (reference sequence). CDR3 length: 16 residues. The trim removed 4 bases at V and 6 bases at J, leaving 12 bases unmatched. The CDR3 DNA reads TGTGCCAGTAGTACCTACCCGGACAGGGGAGTTCATGGCTACACCTTC. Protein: CASSTYPDRGVHGYTF.

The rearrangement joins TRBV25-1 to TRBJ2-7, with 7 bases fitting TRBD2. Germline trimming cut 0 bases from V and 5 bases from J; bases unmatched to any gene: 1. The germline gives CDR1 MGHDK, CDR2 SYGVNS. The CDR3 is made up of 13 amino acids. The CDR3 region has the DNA TGTGCCAGCAGTGAATATCTAGCGGACGAGCAGTACTTC. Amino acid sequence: CASSEYLADEQYF.

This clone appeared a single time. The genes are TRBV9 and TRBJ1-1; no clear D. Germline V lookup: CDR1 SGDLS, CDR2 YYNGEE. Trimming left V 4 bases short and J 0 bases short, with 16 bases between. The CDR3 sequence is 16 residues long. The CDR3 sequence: CASSPRTIFMNTEAFF. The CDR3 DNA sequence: TGTGCCAGCAGCCCCCGGACGATCTTTATGAACACTGAAGCTTTCTTT.

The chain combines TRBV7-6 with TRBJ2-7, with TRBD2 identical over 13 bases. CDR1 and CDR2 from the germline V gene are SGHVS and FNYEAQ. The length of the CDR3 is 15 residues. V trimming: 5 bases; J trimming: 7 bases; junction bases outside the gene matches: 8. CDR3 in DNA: TGTGCCAGCAGCCCTCGGACTAGCGGGAGTGAAGAGCAGTACTTC. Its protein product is CASSPRTSGSEEQYF.

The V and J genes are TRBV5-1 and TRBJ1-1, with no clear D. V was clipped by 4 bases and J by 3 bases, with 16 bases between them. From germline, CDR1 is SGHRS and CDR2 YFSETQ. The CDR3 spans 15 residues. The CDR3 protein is CASSIGPTRDTEAFF. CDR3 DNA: TGCGCCAGCAGCATAGGCCCCACAAGGGACACTGAAGCTTTCTTT.

This CDR3 reads CASSKLGQAGTEAFF. The CDR3 DNA reads as TGTGCCAGCAGCAAACTCGGACAGGCCGGCACTGAAGCTTTCTTT. The chain carries TRBV7-2 and TRBJ1-1, with 7 bases matching TRBD1. V dropped 5 bases and J dropped 4; count of bases not matched to a gene: 10. CDR1 and CDR2 from the germline V gene are SGHTA and FQGNSA. The CDR3 is 15 amino acids.

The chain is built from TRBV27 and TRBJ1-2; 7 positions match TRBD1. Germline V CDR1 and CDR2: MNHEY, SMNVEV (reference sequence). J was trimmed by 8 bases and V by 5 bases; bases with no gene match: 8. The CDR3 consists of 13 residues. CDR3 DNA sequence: TGTGCCAGCAGTAGAGACAGGGAGAGAGGCTACACCTTC. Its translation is CASSRDRERGYTF.

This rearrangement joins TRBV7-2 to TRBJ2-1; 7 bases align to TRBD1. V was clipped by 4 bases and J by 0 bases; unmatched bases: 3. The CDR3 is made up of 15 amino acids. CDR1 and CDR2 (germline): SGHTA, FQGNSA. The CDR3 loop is CASSSDRSSYNEQFF. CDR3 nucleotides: TGTGCCAGCAGCTCGGACAGGAGCTCCTACAATGAGCAGTTCTTC.

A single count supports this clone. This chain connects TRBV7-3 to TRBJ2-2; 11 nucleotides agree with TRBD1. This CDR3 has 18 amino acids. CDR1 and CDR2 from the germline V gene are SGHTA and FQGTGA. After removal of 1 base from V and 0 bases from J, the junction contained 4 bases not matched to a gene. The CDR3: CASSLRLGQGANTGELFF. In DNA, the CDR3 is TGTGCCAGCAGCTTAAGGTTGGGACAGGGGGCGAACACCGGGGAGCTGTTTTTT.

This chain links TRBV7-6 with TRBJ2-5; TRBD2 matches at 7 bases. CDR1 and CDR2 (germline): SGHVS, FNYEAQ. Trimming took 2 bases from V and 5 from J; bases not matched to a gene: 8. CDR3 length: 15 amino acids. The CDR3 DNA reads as TGTGCCAGCAGCTTAACCAACTCCGGGGGGGAGACCCAGTACTTC. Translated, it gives CASSLTNSGGETQYF.

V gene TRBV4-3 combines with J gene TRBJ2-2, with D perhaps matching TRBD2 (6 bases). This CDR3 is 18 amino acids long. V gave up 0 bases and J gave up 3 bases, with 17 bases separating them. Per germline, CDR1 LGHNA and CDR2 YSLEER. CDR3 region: CASSQDTGVPRYTGELFF. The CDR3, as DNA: TGCGCCAGCAGCCAAGATACGGGGGTTCCCCGGTACACCGGGGAGCTGTTTTTT.

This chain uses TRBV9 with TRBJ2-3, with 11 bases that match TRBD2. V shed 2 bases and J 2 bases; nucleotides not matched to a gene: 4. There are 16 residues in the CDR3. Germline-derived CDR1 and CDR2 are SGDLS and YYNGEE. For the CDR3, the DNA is TGTGCCAGCAGCGTGGTTAGCGGGGGGGACACAGATACGCAGTATTTT. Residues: CASSVVSGGDTDTQYF.